These 24 T cell receptor beta chains came from one sample sequenced in a study of tissue T cells after allogeneic stem cell transplantation. Method: immunoSEQ multiplex PCR; TCRdb's copy keeps in-frame clones and lacks some. The table has about 50,000 clones, roughly 73% seen once. The sequenced sample was sorted cells pooled from one or two spleens. The receptors stem from a pool of C57BL/6 mice in good health.

On this clone itself: Genes and germline come from the mouse. Read data end 1 residue before the CDR3 end; the end is taken from the germline J gene. In the same sample, other DNA sequences code for this CDR3. V is TRBV23 and J is TRBJ1-2; the table's D call, TRBD1, was not checked against the DNA. The CDR3 is made up of 13 amino acids. The germline CDR1 and CDR2 sequences are KGHTA and FQNQQP. The CDR3 sequence is CSSSRQANSDYTF. CDR3 DNA, as far as it was read: TGCTCCAGCAGCCGGCAGGCAAACTCCGACTACACC.

Remarks on this clone: Here the gene names and germline are mouse. The read terminates 1 residue before the CDR3 end, so the remaining end is supplied by the germline J gene. The chain links TRBV5 to TRBJ1-6; TRBD1 matches 8 bases. TRBJ1-6 is an ORF, and what it does is uncertain. Germline CDR1 reads LGHNA; CDR2 reads YNLKQL (reference sequence). Losses at the gene ends were 1 base for V and 0 bases for J; bases not matched to a gene: 5. The CDR3 runs to 18 residues. CDR3 DNA, as far as it was read: TGTGCCAGCAGCCAAGTCACAGGGGGGAATTCCTATAATTCGCCCCTCTAC. It encodes CASSQVTGGNSYNSPLY. The entire CDR3 protein reads CASSQVTGGNSYNSPLYF.

This clone was counted a few times. Mouse gene names apply. The sequenced fragment ends 1 residue before the CDR3 boundary, so the rest is inferred from the germline J gene. This sequence joins TRBV13-3 and TRBJ2-1; 8 nucleotides align to TRBD2. The germline V gene encodes CDR1 NNHDY and CDR2 SYVADS. The CDR3 consists of 16 residues. The J segment lost 0 bases and the V segment lost 1 base, leaving 3 bases of the junction unmatched. Incomplete CDR3 DNA: TGTGCCAGCAGTGATTACTGGGGGCATAACTATGCTGAGCAGTTC. It encodes CASSDYWGHNYAEQF. The full CDR3 reads CASSDYWGHNYAEQFF.

With regard to this clone: Mouse germline and gene names are used. The read finishes 1 residue shy of the CDR3 end, and the germline J gene is used to complete it. This rearrangement joins TRBV19 to TRBJ1-6; D ambiguous. TRBJ1-6 qualifies as an ORF whose function is uncertain. Per germline, CDR1 FNHDT and CDR2 SITEND (reference sequence). This CDR3 has 16 residues. V lost 0 bases, J lost 0 bases, and 7 bases lay in between. CDR3 bases read: TGTGCCAGCAGTATAGGGAAATTTTCCTATAATTCGCCCCTCTAC. This encodes CASSIGKFSYNSPLY. The CDR3, in full, reads CASSIGKFSYNSPLYF.

A word on this clone: Genes and germline are mouse. The CDR3 goes on 1 residue after the read ends, and that part is filled in from the germline J gene. V gene TRBV16 combines with J gene TRBJ1-2; D remains unclear. The CDR3 is 14 amino acids. Germline CDR1 and CDR2: SGHSA and FRNQAP. V lost 1 base and J lost 2, with 8 bases in between. Incomplete CDR3 DNA: TGTGCAAGCAGCTTAGTTGTGGGGAACTCCGACTACACC. This sequence encodes CASSLVVGNSDYT. The whole CDR3 reads CASSLVVGNSDYTF.

In regard to this clone: Germline and genes here are mouse. The sequence runs out 1 residue before the end of the CDR3; the remainder is reconstructed from the germline J gene. The rearrangement uses TRBV12-1 and TRBJ1-3; D not certain. The CDR3 is made up of 14 amino acids. Germline loops: CDR1 SGHSN, CDR2 HYEKVE. V dropped 2 bases and J dropped 0 bases, with 7 bases sitting between them. The CDR3 DNA, read in part, is TGTGCCAGCTCTCCAGACATTTCTGGAAATACGCTCTAT. This encodes CASSPDISGNTLY. The full CDR3 protein reads CASSPDISGNTLYF.

As for this clone: Gene names are mouse gene names. The observed sequence ends 1 residue before the CDR3 terminus, with the missing tail filled in from the germline J gene. This rearrangement joins TRBV13-2 to TRBJ2-5; 7 bases map to TRBD2. The CDR3 loop spans 15 amino acids. In germline, CDR1 is NNHNN, CDR2 SYGAGS (reference sequence). After removal of 5 bases from V and 3 bases from J, the junction contained 9 bases not matched to a gene. CDR3 DNA (partial): TGTGCCAGCGGCGAAGTGTGGGGGGTACAAGACACCCAGTAC. Translated: CASGEVWGVQDTQY. The whole CDR3 sequence is CASGEVWGVQDTQYF.

In the case of this clone: The genes are named according to mouse. Read sequence stops 1 residue before the CDR3 end, and the germline J gene provides the missing end. The rearrangement uses TRBV20 and TRBJ1-3, with D unclear. V was clipped by 0 bases and J by 2 bases, with 5 bases between them. The length of the CDR3 is 13 residues. CDR1 GFQATS and CDR2 STVNSAI come from the germline V gene. The sequenced CDR3 bases are TGTGGTGCTAGGGACAGGCCTGGAAATACGCTCTAT. This gives the protein CGARDRPGNTLY. In full, the CDR3 reads CGARDRPGNTLYF.

With respect to this clone: The genes are named according to mouse. From the germline J gene comes the end of the CDR3, since the read stops 1 residue before it. The V and J genes are TRBV13-2 and TRBJ2-7; 12 bases line up with TRBD1. Germline V gives CDR1 NNHNN, CDR2 SYGAGS (reference sequence). CDR3 length: 16 residues. V shed 0 bases, J shed 7 bases, and the junction held 8 bases outside the gene matches. CDR3 DNA, as far as it was read: TGTGCCAGCGGTGATGCAGGCGGGACAGGGGGCGGAGAACAGTAC. It encodes CASGDAGGTGGGEQY. In full, the CDR3 is CASGDAGGTGGGEQYF.

Worth noting for this clone: Mouse names are used for the genes. The read terminates 1 residue before the CDR3 end, so the remaining end is supplied by the germline J gene. J is TRBJ2-5 and V is TRBV2; no clear D. Trimming shortened V by 0 bases and J by 5 bases, and 6 bases separated the two germline ends. Germline V gene sequence: CDR1 LGHNA, CDR2 YSYQKL. The CDR3 contains 13 residues. The DNA read from the CDR3 is TGTGCCAGCAGCCAAGACCCGGGAGACACCCAGTAC. Encoded protein: CASSQDPGDTQY. The CDR3, in full, reads CASSQDPGDTQYF. Drawing the rest from reference TRBV2 and TRBJ2-5, the complete variable domain is DPKIIQKPKYLVAVTGSEKILICEQYLGHNAMYWYRQSAKKPLEFMFSYSYQKLMDNQTASSRFQPQSSKKNHLDLQITALKPDDSATYFCASSQDPGDTQYFGPGTRLLVL.

Concerning this clone itself: Mouse names are used for the genes. The sequenced fragment ends 1 residue before the CDR3 boundary, so the rest is inferred from the germline J gene. This sequence joins TRBV12-2 and TRBJ1-4; TRBD1 agrees at 9 bases. The CDR3 is made up of 14 amino acids. V lost 4 bases, J lost 4 bases, and 3 bases stayed unmatched. Germline values: CDR1 SGHLS, CDR2 HYDKME. This CDR3 reads CASSQDRGNERLFF. The sequenced CDR3 bases are TGTGCCAGCTCCCAGGACAGGGGCAACGAAAGATTATTT.

Points on this clone: Genes and germline are mouse. The observed sequence ends 1 residue before the CDR3 terminus, with the missing tail filled in from the germline J gene. The rearrangement links TRBV2 to TRBJ2-2; perhaps TRBD1 as D (6 bases). The germline V gene has CDR1 LGHNA and CDR2 YSYQKL. This CDR3 has 15 amino acids. V was cut by 0 bases and J by 3 bases, with 8 bases left in between. CDR3 DNA (partial): TGTGCCAGCAGCCAAGAGGCAGGGGACACCGGGCAGCTCTAC. Amino acid sequence: CASSQEAGDTGQLY. The entire CDR3 reads CASSQEAGDTGQLYF.

Details on this clone: Gene names and germline match the mouse. The read terminates 1 residue before the CDR3 end, so the remaining end is supplied by the germline J gene. This chain connects TRBV3 to TRBJ2-2; 8 positions agree with TRBD1. This CDR3 has 14 residues. V was clipped by 2 bases and J by 5 bases; unmatched bases: 1. Germline assignment: CDR1 SNHLY and CDR2 FYNGKV (reference sequence). The sequenced CDR3 bases are TGTGCCAGCAGCTTAACAGGGGGGACCGGGCAGCTCTAC. Translation gives CASSLTGGTGQLY. The CDR3 in its entirety is CASSLTGGTGQLYF.

On this clone itself: All gene names here are mouse names. The CDR3 goes on 1 residue after the read ends, and that part is filled in from the germline J gene. The rearrangement uses TRBV24 and TRBJ1-3; no clear D gene. There are 14 residues in the CDR3. Per germline, CDR1 KGHTA and CDR2 FRNEEI. V lost 3 bases and J lost 0, with 6 bases in between. The CDR3 bases that were read are TGTGCCAGCAGTCTTACAACTTCTGGAAATACGCTCTAT. This codes for CASSLTTSGNTLY. The entire CDR3 reads CASSLTTSGNTLYF.

Concerning this clone: Genes and germline come from the mouse. The read ends 1 residue early relative to the CDR3; the germline J gene fills the gap. The same CDR3 arises from other DNA sequences in this sample as well. The chain is built from TRBV26 and TRBJ2-7; 9 bases map to TRBD1. With V trimmed by 3 bases and J by 6 bases, 3 bases remained unmatched. Per germline, CDR1 KGHPV and CDR2 FQNQEV (reference sequence). This CDR3 has 13 amino acids. Partial CDR3 DNA: TGTGCCAGCAGTCTAACAGGGGGCCGTGAACAGTAC. The encoded protein is CASSLTGGREQY. The CDR3 in its entirety is CASSLTGGREQYF.

To note about this clone: Mouse gene names apply. Sequencing ends 1 residue short of the CDR3 end; the germline J gene provides the rest. Other DNA sequences from this sample encode an identical CDR3 as well. The chain couples TRBV19 to TRBJ2-5; D is undetermined. The CDR3 has 11 amino acids. Trimming shortened V by 3 bases and J by 1 base, and 0 bases separated the two germline ends. Germline V lookup: CDR1 FNHDT, CDR2 SITEND (reference sequence). Incomplete CDR3 DNA: TGTGCCAGCAGTAACCAAGACACCCAGTAC. Protein sequence: CASSNQDTQY. The full CDR3 is CASSNQDTQYF.

Details on this clone: These gene names are mouse names. The read falls 1 residue short of the CDR3 end, and the missing part is taken from the germline J gene. The gene calls are TRBV3 and TRBJ1-1; D perhaps matches TRBD1 (5 bases). Germline values: CDR1 SNHLY, CDR2 FYNGKV (reference sequence). Deletions cut 4 bases from V and 0 bases from J, with 9 bases between. CDR3 length: 14 amino acids. CDR3: CASSSGRSNTEVFF. The sequenced CDR3 bases are TGTGCCAGCAGCTCGGGACGGTCAAACACAGAAGTCTTC.

A note on this clone: Gene names follow the mouse nomenclature. The read terminates 1 residue before the CDR3 end, so the remaining end is supplied by the germline J gene. The chain employs TRBV2 and TRBJ1-1, with TRBD1 matching 11 bases. V shed 3 bases, J shed 3 bases, and the junction held 3 bases outside the gene matches. The germline V gene encodes CDR1 LGHNA and CDR2 YSYQKL. The CDR3 contains 15 residues. The sequenced CDR3 bases are TGTGCCAGCAGCCAGCCGGGACAGGGGGACACAGAAGTCTTC. Protein product: CASSQPGQGDTEVF. The CDR3 in full is CASSQPGQGDTEVFF. The full variable domain, completed using reference TRBV2 and TRBJ1-1, is DPKIIQKPKYLVAVTGSEKILICEQYLGHNAMYWYRQSAKKPLEFMFSYSYQKLMDNQTASSRFQPQSSKKNHLDLQITALKPDDSATYFCASSQPGQGDTEVFFGKGTRLTVV.

This clone was counted a single time. Germline and genes: mouse. The CDR3 end lies 1 residue beyond the end of the read and is filled in from the germline J gene. The genes are TRBV26 and TRBJ2-4, with D possibly called TRBD1 or TRBD2 (6 bases each). CDR1 KGHPV and CDR2 FQNQEV come from the germline V gene (reference sequence). This CDR3 is 14 amino acids long. The V end lost 1 base, the J end lost 7 bases, and 12 bases lay between the germline ends. This chain's CDR3 is CASSLFGGAYTLYF. The part of the CDR3 DNA that was read is TGTGCCAGCAGTCTGTTCGGGGGCGCGTACACCTTGTAC.

About this clone itself: Gene names refer to mouse genes. The sequenced fragment ends 1 residue before the CDR3 boundary, so the rest is inferred from the germline J gene. This sequence joins TRBV24 and TRBJ2-7; D is undetermined. This CDR3 has 15 amino acids. Trimming left V 0 bases short and J 0 bases short, with 9 bases between. Per the germline V gene, CDR1 is KGHTA and CDR2 is FRNEEI. The CDR3 spells CASSLYRRSSYEQYF. Incomplete CDR3 DNA: TGTGCCAGCAGTCTGTATAGAAGGAGCTCCTATGAACAGTAC.

This clone turned up a few times. Gene names and germline match the mouse. The read halts 1 residue ahead of the CDR3 end, with the missing end drawn from the germline J gene. The chain joins TRBV20 to TRBJ2-7, with D tentatively TRBD1 (6 bases). V lost 2 bases, J lost 7 bases, and 12 bases lay in between. This CDR3 has 12 amino acids. Germline loops: CDR1 GFQATS, CDR2 STVNSAI. The CDR3 sequence is CGARTGNSEQYF. The sequenced CDR3 bases are TGTGGTGCTAGGACAGGGAATAGCGAACAGTAC.

Concerning this clone itself: Gene and germline names: mouse. The read comes to an end 1 residue before the CDR3 does, leaving the germline J gene to fill in the end. The chain has TRBV26 and TRBJ1-3; D gene unclear. The V end was cut by 2 bases, the J end by 2 bases, with 10 bases between. The germline CDR1 and CDR2 sequences are KGHPV and FQNQEV (reference sequence). The CDR3 has 15 residues. The CDR3 DNA, read in part, is TGTGCCAGCAGTCTGGGGAGCGGGACTGGAAATACGCTCTAT. The encoded protein is CASSLGSGTGNTLY. The whole CDR3 sequence is CASSLGSGTGNTLYF.

Concerning this clone: Genes here carry mouse names. The read stops 1 residue short of the end of the CDR3; the missing end is completed from the germline J gene. The chain joins TRBV2 to TRBJ2-5; D gene ambiguous. This CDR3 has 14 amino acids. V was clipped by 1 base and J by 0 bases, with 5 bases between them. Germline-derived CDR1 and CDR2 are LGHNA and YSYQKL. CDR3 DNA, as far as it was read: TGTGCCAGCAGCCAAGTGGTTAACCAAGACACCCAGTAC. Protein product: CASSQVVNQDTQY. The entire CDR3 is CASSQVVNQDTQYF. The full variable domain, its missing parts supplied by reference TRBV2 and TRBJ2-5, is DPKIIQKPKYLVAVTGSEKILICEQYLGHNAMYWYRQSAKKPLEFMFSYSYQKLMDNQTASSRFQPQSSKKNHLDLQITALKPDDSATYFCASSQVVNQDTQYFGPGTRLLVL.

Remarks on this clone: All gene names here are mouse names. The read halts 1 residue ahead of the CDR3 end, with the missing end drawn from the germline J gene. This chain links TRBV16 with TRBJ1-3; D is perhaps TRBD1 (5 bases). The length of the CDR3 is 14 residues. CDR1 SGHSA and CDR2 FRNQAP come from the germline V gene. Trimming took off 0 bases at V and 4 bases at J, with 7 bases between the two ends. The chain's CDR3 is CASSLDRVGNTLYF. The part of the CDR3 DNA that was read is TGTGCAAGCAGCTTAGACAGGGTAGGAAATACGCTCTAT.